This TCR beta chain was recorded in a study of OX40 agonist ivuxolimab in advanced cancers. Overall study context: At doses from 0.01 to 10 mg/kg, patients were given intravenous ivuxolimab every 2 weeks.

As regards this clone: What it binds is not known.

Whole-study findings and limits: Circulating CD4+ and CD8+ T cells showed clonal expansion by week 6 at 0.1 to 3.0 mg/kg.

Data came from immunoSEQ multiplex PCR; TCRdb stores just in-frame clones and leaves some out. Here the sample spans 50,000 or so clones, around 85% being singletons. This CDR3 has 15 residues. Germline V lookup: CDR1 SGDLS, CDR2 YYNGEE. The V and J ends lost 0 bases and 3 bases respectively, with 10 bases between them. The receptor's source is an adult with an advanced solid tumor such as melanoma, head and neck, liver or kidney cancer. The V gene is TRBV9, the J gene TRBJ2-1, with a possible D match to TRBD2 (6 bases). The source material was CD4+ or CD8+ T cells sorted from blood, sampled in a trial of the OX40 agonist ivuxolimab. CDR3 sequence reads: CASSVDGSFYNEQFF. DNA for the CDR3: TGTGCCAGCAGCGTAGACGGGAGTTTCTACAATGAGCAGTTCTTC.